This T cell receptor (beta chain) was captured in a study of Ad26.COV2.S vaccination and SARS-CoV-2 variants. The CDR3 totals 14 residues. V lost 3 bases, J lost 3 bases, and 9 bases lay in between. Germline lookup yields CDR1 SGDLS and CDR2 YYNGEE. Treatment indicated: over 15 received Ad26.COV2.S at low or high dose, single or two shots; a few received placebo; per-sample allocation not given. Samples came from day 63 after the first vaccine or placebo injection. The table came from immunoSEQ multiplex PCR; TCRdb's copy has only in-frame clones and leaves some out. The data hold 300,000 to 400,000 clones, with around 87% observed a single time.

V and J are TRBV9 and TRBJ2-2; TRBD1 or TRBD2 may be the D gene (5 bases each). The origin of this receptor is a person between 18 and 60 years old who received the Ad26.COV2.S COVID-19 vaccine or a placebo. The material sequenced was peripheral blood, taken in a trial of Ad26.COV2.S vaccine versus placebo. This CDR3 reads CASSARGDTGELFF. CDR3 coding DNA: TGTGCCAGCAGCGCGAGAGGGGACACCGGGGAGCTGTTTTTT.